This TCR beta chain is from a study of PD-1 blockade in classical Hodgkin lymphoma. The overall study: A 3 mg/kg intravenous dose of nivolumab was received by patients every 2 weeks.

Per germline, CDR1 SGHTA and CDR2 FQGNSA. The CDR3 is 14 amino acids. V dropped 5 bases and J dropped 3 bases, with 14 bases sitting between them. The method was immunoSEQ multiplex PCR; TCRdb's version includes in-frame clones alone and lacks a portion of them. The sample has 90,000 to 95,000 clones; 89% are singletons. Every single patient, without exception, relapsed after autologous stem cell transplantation, and brentuximab vedotin exposure varied. The rearrangement uses TRBV7-2 and TRBJ2-7; D ambiguous. This specimen was peripheral blood mononuclear cells (PBMCs), taken before the second cycle of nivolumab. This TCR came from a human donor with classical Hodgkin lymphoma. The CDR3 bases are TGTGCCAGCAGCCTAGAGAGGAACCTCTACGAGCAGTACTTC. Amino acids: CASSLERNLYEQYF. Full variable domain (missing parts from reference TRBV7-2 and TRBJ2-7): GAGVSQSPSNKVTEKGKDVELRCDPISGHTALYWYRQSLGQGLEFLIYFQGNSAPDKSGLPSDRFSAERTGGSVSTLTIQRTQQEDSAVYLCASSLERNLYEQYFGPGTRLTVT.